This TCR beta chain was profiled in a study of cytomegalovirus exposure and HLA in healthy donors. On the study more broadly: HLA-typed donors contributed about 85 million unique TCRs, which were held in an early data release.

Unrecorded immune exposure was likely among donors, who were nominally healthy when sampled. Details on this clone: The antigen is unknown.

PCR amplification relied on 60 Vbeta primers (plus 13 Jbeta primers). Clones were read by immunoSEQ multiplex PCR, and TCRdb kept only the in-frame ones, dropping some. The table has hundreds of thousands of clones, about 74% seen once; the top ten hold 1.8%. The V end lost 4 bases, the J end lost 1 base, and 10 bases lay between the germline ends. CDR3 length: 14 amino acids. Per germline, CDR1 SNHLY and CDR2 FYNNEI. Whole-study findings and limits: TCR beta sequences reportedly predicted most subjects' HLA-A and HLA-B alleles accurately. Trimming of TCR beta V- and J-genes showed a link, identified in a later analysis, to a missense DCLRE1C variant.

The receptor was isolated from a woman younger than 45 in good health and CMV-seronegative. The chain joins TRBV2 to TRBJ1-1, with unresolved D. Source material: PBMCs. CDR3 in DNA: TGTGCCAGCAGTGCGAAACATGCGAACACTGAAGCTTTCTTT. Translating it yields CASSAKHANTEAFF.